The clone carrying this T cell receptor (beta chain) was found a few times. This sample was included in a study of CD8+ T cells in alopecia areata. The trim removed 5 bases at V and 4 bases at J, leaving 7 bases unmatched. CDR1 and CDR2 (germline): SQVTM, ANQGSEA. This CDR3 spans 13 amino acids. After isolation, RNA underwent reverse transcription to generate cDNA as the sequencing template. Only in-frame clones appear in the TCRdb table, and some are missing; sequencing was by immunoSEQ multiplex PCR. Here the sample spans 150,000 to 200,000 clones, 59% being singletons. Specimens obtained from alopecia areata patients comprised lesional scalp punch biopsies and peripheral blood.

The chain is built from TRBV29-1 and TRBJ1-1; 7 bases agree with TRBD1. Here the sequenced sample was CD4+ T cells sorted from blood, taken at week 0. The clonotype was recovered from a human donor with alopecia areata. The CDR3 coding sequence is TGCAGCGTTAGAGGACAGGAAATCACTGAAGCTTTCTTT. As protein: CSVRGQEITEAFF.